Listed below are T cell receptor beta chains from one sample, sequenced in a study of blood T cell repertoires in COVID-19. The repertoire was sequenced with immunoSEQ multiplex PCR; TCRdb's copy has only in-frame clones and lacks some. The top ten clones hold almost 1.5% of a sample with hundreds of thousands of clones, more than 80% of them seen once. The source material was peripheral blood. The receptor source for this set is a woman aged 30 to 39 with active or convalescent COVID-19. The conserved cysteine and the conserved F or W are not part of the CDR3 here. Clone size is shown for a subset of rows, as once, few, many or a class of expanded clone.

>TRBV18|.
ASSQGTGERELF
>TRBV6-5|once
ASSYLGQTYEQY
>TRBV15|.
ATSFSLGGEGTDTQY
>TRBV2|.
ASRGDSTDTQY
>TRBV5-1|.
ASSLAGTSEGEQF
>TRBV27|.
ASSPGQGRTEAF
>TRBV5-6|.
ASSLAGPTNEKLF
>TRBV6-2/TRBV6-3|.
ASSYIGYRFSNQPQH
>TRBV19|.
ASNADRGFYGYT
>TRBV5-4|.
ASTLQSSSYNSPLH
>TRBV12-3/TRBV12-4|.
ASSFGGPDTQY
>TRBV5-1|.
ASRGPYNSPLH
>TRBV6-5|.
ASRLTATYNSPLH
>TRBV6-2/TRBV6-3|.
ASSYSPGTGADGYT
>TRBV19|once
ASSSKGWQPQH
>TRBV15|.
ATSRDEGEAYQPQH
>TRBV19|.
ASSMEWVRGRAF
>TRBV11-2|.
ASSLAQGRGEKLF
>TRBV3-1/TRBV3-2|.
ASSSGLAVYEQY
>TRBV15|.
ATSRAGQTYGYT
>TRBV29-1|.
SVEAMGLGPQY
>TRBV11-2|.
ASSLDVGGGEQY
>TRBV27|.
AILGERETQY
>TRBV7-8|.
ASSQTRGAVNEQF
>TRBV6-5|.
ASRETGDGGYT
>TRBV2|.
ASSRDFNYGYT
>TRBV11-2|.
ASSINRDTFNEQF
>TRBV27|.
ASSSRQAYEQY
>TRBV7-9|.
ASSLRTSGSAAGELF
>TRBV29-1|.
SVPGHLSSFYGYT
>TRBV20-1|.
SASLDRAYNSPLH
>TRBV4-2|.
ASSHSGSGGALGYEQY
>TRBV10-1|.
ASSESGGSYEQY
>TRBV10-3|.
AISDGSGRAYNEQF
>TRBV5-5|.
ASRPGDRGGELF
>TRBV27|once
ASSLSGKEEKLF
>TRBV19|.
ASSIAAAWDEAF
>TRBV5-4|.
ASSRRTSGVTDTQY
>TRBV25-1|.
ASSRDSWATNEKLF
>TRBV2|.
ASSNRRLAYGVSEQY
>TRBV7-8|.
ASSLVAGGDYGYT
>TRBV4-2|.
ASSQEASGRAQNEQF
>TRBV10-3|.
AISEFVAGGTDTQY
>TRBV6-2/TRBV6-3|few
ASSYEAGGYYTEAF
>TRBV21-1|once
ASSKSNPPGAVAEAF
>TRBV3-1/TRBV3-2|.
ASSPDKAGGLFYEQY
>TRBV13|once
ASSLRLAGAYEQY
>TRBV15|.
ATSRPGFEQF